This T cell receptor beta chain was sequenced in a study of CD8 T cells in Susac syndrome. Details on this clonotype: Its antigen is still unknown.

Negative isolation yielded CD4+ and CD8+ T cells, and FACS enriched TEMRA cells. Random hexamers primed reverse transcription of about 0.45 to 1 ug RNA. The CDR3 of TCR beta was amplified by immunoSEQ multiplex PCR across 54 Vbeta and 13 Jbeta. MiXCR, run by TCRdb on the immunoSEQ multiplex PCR reads, gives a single entry per CDR3 protein. The sample consists of approximately 130,000 distinct CDR3 sequences, 90% to 95% of them appearing once. General study findings and limits: Only a relatively small number of individuals were included in the TCR sequencing and HLA analysis.

The V segment lost 4 bases and the J segment 2 bases; nucleotides outside the gene matches: 5. From germline, CDR1 is SGHNT and CDR2 YYREEE (reference sequence). This CDR3 spans 15 amino acids. The TCR sequence derives from a human donor in good health. This rearrangement joins TRBV5-4 to TRBJ2-5; 10 positions match TRBD2. Source material: CD4+ T cells from PBMCs. The chain's CDR3 is CASSGKREGQETQYF. The CDR3 nucleotides are TGTGCCAGCAGCGGAAAGCGGGAGGGGCAAGAGACCCAGTACTTC.